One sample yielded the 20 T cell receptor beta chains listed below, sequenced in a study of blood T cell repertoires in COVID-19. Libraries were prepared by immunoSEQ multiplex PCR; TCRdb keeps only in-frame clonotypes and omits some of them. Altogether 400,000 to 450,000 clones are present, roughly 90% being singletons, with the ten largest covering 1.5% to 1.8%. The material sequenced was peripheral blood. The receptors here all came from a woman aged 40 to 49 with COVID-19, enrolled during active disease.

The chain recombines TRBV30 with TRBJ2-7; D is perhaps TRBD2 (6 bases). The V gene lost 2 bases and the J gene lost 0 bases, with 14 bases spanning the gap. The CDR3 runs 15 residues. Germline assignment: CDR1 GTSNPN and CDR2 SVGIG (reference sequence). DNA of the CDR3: TGTGCCTGGAGTCCTCGAGTAGCGGACTCCTACGAGCAGTACTTC. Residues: CAWSPRVADSYEQYF.

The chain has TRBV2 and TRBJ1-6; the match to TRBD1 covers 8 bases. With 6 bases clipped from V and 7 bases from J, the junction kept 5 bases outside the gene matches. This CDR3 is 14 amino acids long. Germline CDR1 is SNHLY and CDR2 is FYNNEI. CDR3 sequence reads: CASSGQGGNSPLHF. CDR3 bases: TGTGCCAGCAGCGGACAGGGAGGGAATTCACCCCTCCACTTT.

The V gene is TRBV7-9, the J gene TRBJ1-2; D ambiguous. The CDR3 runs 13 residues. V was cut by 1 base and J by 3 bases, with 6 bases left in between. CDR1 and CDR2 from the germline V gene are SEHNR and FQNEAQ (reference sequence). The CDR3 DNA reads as TGTGCCAGCAGCTTAGACAGAGACTATGGCTACACCTTC. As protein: CASSLDRDYGYTF. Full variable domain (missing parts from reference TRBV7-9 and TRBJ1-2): DTGVSQNPRHKITKRGQNVTFRCDPISEHNRLYWYRQTLGQGPEFLTYFQNEAQLEKSRLLSDRFSAERPKGSFSTLEIQRTEQGDSAMYLCASSLDRDYGYTFGSGTRLTVV.

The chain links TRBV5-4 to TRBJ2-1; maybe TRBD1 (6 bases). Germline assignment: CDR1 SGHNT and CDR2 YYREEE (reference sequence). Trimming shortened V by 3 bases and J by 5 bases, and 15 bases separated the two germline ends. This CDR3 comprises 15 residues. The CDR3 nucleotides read TGTGCCAGCAGCTGGTTGGTAGCAGGGGACAATGAGCAGTTCTTC. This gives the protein CASSWLVAGDNEQFF.

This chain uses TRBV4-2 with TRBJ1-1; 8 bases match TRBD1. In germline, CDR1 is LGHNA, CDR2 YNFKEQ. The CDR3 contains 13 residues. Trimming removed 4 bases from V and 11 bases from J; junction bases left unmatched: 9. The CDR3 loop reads CASSPLEDRAAFF. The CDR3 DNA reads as TGTGCCAGCAGCCCTTTGGAGGACAGGGCGGCTTTCTTT.

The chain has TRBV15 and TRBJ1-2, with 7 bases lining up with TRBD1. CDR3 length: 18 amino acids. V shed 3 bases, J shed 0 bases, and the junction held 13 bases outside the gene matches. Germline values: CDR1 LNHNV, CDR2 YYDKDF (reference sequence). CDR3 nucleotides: TGTGCCACCAGCAGCGGCCTAAAGGGGGCAGGGGCTAACTATGGCTACACCTTC. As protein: CATSSGLKGAGANYGYTF.

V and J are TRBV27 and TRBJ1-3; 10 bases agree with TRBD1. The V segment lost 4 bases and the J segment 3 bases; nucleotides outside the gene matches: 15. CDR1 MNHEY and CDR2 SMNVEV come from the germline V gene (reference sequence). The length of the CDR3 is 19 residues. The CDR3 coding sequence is TGTGCCAGCAGTTCCCTGAGGGACAGGGGAGGAAGGGATGGAAACACCATATATTTT. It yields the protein CASSSLRDRGGRDGNTIYF.

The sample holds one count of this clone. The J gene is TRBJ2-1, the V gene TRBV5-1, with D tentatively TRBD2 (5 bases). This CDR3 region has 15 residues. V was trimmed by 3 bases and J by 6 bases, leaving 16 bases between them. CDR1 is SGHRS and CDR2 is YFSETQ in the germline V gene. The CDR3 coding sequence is TGCGCCAGCAGCTCAATGCCCTGGGAGTCCAATGAGCAGTTCTTC. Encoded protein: CASSSMPWESNEQFF.

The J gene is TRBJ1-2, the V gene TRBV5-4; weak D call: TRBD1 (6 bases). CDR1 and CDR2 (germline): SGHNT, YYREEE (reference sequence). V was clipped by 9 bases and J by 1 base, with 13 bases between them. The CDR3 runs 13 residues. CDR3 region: CATHRAFNYGYTF. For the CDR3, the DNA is TGTGCCACCCACAGGGCCTTTAACTATGGCTACACCTTC.

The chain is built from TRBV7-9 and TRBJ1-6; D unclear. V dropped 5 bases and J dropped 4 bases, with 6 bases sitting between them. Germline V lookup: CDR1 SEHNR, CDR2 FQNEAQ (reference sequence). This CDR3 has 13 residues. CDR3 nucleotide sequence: TGTGCCAGCAGCCCTCCGTATAATTCACCCCTCCACTTT. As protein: CASSPPYNSPLHF.

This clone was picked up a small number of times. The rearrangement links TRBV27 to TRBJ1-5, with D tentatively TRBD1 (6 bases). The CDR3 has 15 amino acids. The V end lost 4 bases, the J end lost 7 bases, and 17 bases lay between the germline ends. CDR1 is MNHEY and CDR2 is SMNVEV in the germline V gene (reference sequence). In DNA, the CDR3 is TGTGCCAGCAGTTCAACAGGGATGGTAGCACAGCCCCAGCATTTT. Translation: CASSSTGMVAQPQHF.

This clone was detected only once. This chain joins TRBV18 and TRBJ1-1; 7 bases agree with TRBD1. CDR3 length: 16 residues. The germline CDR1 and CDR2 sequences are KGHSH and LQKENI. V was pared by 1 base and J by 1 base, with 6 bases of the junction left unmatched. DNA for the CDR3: TGTGCCAGCTCACCACTGGACAGGCCCCCGAACACTGAAGCTTTCTTT. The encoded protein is CASSPLDRPPNTEAFF.

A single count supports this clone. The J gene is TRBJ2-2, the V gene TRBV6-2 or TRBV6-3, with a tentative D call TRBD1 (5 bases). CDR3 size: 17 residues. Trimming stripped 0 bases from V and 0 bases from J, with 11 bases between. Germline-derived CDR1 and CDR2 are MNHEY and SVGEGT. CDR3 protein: CASSYSSGRANTGELFF. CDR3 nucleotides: TGTGCCAGCAGTTACTCGTCAGGCAGGGCGAACACCGGGGAGCTGTTTTTT.

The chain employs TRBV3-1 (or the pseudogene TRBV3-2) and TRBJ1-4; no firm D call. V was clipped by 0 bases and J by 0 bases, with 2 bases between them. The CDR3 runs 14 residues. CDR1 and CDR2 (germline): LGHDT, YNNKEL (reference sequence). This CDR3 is CASSQDSTNEKLFF. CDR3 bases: TGTGCCAGCAGCCAAGACTCAACTAATGAAAAACTGTTTTTT.

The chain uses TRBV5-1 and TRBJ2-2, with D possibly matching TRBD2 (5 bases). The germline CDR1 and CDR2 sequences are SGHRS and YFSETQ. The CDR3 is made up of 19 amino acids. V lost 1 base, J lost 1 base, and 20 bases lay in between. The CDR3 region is CASSLTRTRRVGNTGELFF. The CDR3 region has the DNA TGCGCCAGCAGCTTGACCCGAACAAGGCGGGTCGGGAACACCGGGGAGCTGTTTTTT.

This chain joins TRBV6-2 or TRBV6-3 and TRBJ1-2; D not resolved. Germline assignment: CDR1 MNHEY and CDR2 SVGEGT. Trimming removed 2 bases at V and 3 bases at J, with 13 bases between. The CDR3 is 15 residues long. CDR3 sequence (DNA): TGTGCCAGCAGTTACCCGACATCATTCGACTATGGCTACACCTTC. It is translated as CASSYPTSFDYGYTF.

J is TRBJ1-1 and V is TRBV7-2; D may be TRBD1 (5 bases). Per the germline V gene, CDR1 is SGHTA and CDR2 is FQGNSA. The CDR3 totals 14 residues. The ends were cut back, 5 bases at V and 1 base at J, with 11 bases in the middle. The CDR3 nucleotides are TGTGCCAGCAGCCGCGCACAGGCGAACACTGAAGCTTTCTTT. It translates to CASSRAQANTEAFF.

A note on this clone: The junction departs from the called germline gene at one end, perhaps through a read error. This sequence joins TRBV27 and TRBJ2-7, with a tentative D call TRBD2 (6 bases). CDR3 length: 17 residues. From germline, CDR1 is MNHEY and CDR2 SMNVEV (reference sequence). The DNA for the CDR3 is TGTGCCAGCCGTTTCTACCCGGGTGGAGGGCCCTCCTACGAGCAGTACTTC. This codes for CASRFYPGGGPSYEQYF.

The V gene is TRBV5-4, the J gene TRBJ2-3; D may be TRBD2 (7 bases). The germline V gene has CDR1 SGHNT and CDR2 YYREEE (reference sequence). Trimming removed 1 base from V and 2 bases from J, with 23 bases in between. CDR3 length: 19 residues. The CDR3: CASSLPGGQQYRYTDTQYF. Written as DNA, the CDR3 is TGTGCCAGCAGCTTGCCGGGGGGCCAACAGTACAGGTACACAGATACGCAGTATTTT. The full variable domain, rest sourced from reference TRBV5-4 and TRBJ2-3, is ETGVTQSPTHLIKTRGQQVTLRCSSQSGHNTVSWYQQALGQGPQFIFQYYREEENGRGNFPPRFSGLQFPNYSSELNVNALELDDSALYLCASSLPGGQQYRYTDTQYFGPGTRLTVL.

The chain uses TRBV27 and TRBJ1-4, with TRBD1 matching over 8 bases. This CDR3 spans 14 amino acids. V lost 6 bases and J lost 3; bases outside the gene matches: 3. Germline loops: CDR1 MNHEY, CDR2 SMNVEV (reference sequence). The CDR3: CASREQGANEKLFF. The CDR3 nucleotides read TGTGCCAGCAGGGAACAGGGGGCTAATGAAAAACTGTTTTTT.